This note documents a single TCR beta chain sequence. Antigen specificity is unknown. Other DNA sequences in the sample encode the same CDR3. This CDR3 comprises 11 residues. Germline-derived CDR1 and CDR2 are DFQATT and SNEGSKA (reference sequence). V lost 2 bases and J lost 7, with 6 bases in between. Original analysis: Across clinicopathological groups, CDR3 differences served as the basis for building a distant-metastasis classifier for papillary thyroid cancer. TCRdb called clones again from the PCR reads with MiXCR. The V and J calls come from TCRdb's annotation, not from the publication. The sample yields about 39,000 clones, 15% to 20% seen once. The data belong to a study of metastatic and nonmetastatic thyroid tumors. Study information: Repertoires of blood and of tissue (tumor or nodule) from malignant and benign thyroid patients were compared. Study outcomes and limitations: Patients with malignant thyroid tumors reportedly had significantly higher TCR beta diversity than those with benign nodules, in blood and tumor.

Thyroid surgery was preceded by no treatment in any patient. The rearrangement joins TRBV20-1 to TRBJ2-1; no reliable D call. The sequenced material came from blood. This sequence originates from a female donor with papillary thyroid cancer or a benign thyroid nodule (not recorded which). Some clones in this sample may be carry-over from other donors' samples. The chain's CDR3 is CSARTRNEQFF. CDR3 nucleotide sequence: TGCAGTGCTAGAACCCGTAATGAGCAGTTCTTC.